The 30 T cell receptor beta chains given below trace back to one sample, sequenced in a study of T cells in Graves' hyperthyroidism and ophthalmopathy. Regions amplified from RNA transcripts were the TCR beta CDR3 regions. Carried out on the TCR CDR3, a first-round RT-PCR used the HTBI primer set. From the multiplex PCR reads, TCRdb called clonotypes with MiXCR, one entry per CDR3 protein. The sample carries about 420,000 distinct CDR3 sequences, approximately 14% recorded once. Sample: blood. These receptors were obtained from a woman between 18 and 29 years old with Graves' hyperthyroidism.

With regard to this clonotype: The junction and the germline gene differ at one end; a read error may be behind it. The rearrangement joins TRBV6-4 to TRBJ1-1; D perhaps matches TRBD1 (5 bases). This CDR3 spans 12 amino acids. Germline assignment: CDR1 MRHNA and CDR2 SNTAGT. CDR3 nucleotide sequence: TGTGCCAGCAGTTACTCAGGGAGTGAAGTTTTCTTT. Translating it yields CASSYSGSEVFF.

The table lists this clonotype with many counts. The rearrangement links TRBV6-1 to TRBJ1-2; D unresolved. There are 15 residues in the CDR3. V was cut by 1 base and J by 8 bases, with 17 bases left in between. CDR1 MNHNS and CDR2 SASEGT come from the germline V gene. The CDR3 loop is CASSEVSGGFDGYTF. CDR3 sequence (DNA): TGTGCCAGCAGTGAAGTATCGGGAGGTTTCGACGGCTACACCTTC.

The chain links TRBV29-1 to TRBJ2-7, with a weak D call TRBD2 (5 bases). The V end was cut by 0 bases, the J end by 3 bases, with 6 bases between. The CDR3 loop spans 12 amino acids. Germline V lookup: CDR1 SQVTM, CDR2 ANQGSEA. The CDR3, as DNA: TGCAGCGTTGAAGACGGACTCTACGAGCAGTACTTC. Its protein product is CSVEDGLYEQYF.

This clonotype was found many times. This chain links TRBV3-1 with TRBJ2-3, with 7 nucleotides matching TRBD2. J was trimmed by 5 bases and V by 1 base; bases with no gene match: 6. Germline values: CDR1 LGHDT, CDR2 YNNKEL (reference sequence). The CDR3 totals 15 residues. The CDR3 nucleotides are TGTGCCAGCAGCCAAGTCCCACTAGCGATAGATACGCAGTATTTT. Its translation: CASSQVPLAIDTQYF.

This clonotype was seen a handful of times. Lacking the conserved final phenylalanine or tryptophan, this CDR3 likely reflects a read error. V and J are TRBV9 and TRBJ2-3; perhaps TRBD1 as D (6 bases). This CDR3 has 17 residues. Germline V CDR1 and CDR2: SGDLS, YYNGEE. Trimming took 1 base from V and 0 from J, leaving 15 bases between them. The CDR3 reads CASSVYQGSPSTDTQYS. The CDR3 DNA sequence: TGTGCCAGCAGCGTATACCAGGGGAGTCCTAGCACAGATACGCAGTATTCT.

Notes on this clonotype: A clone one base away is much larger, so this may be a read error. The V gene is TRBV10-3, the J gene TRBJ2-1, with 11 bases lining up with TRBD2. Per germline, CDR1 ENHRY and CDR2 SYGVKD. Germline trimming cut 4 bases from V and 5 bases from J; bases unmatched to any gene: 4. The CDR3 covers 15 residues. The CDR3 reads CAISAGTSGHNEQFF. Here the CDR3 DNA reads TGTGCCATCAGTGCCGGGACTAGCGGCCACAATGAGCAGTTCTTC.

This chain joins TRBV20-1 and TRBJ2-5; either TRBD1 or TRBD2 may fit D (5 bases each). Germline loops: CDR1 DFQATT, CDR2 SNEGSKA (reference sequence). The CDR3 totals 14 residues. Trimming removed 0 bases from V and 9 bases from J, with 17 bases in between. CDR3 nucleotide sequence: TGCAGTGCTAGAGATGCCGGGACCCCCAGGGCCCAGTACTTC. This codes for CSARDAGTPRAQYF.

This clonotype was counted between two and nine times. A much larger clonotype is one base distant, so this may be a read error. V is TRBV27 and J is TRBJ2-1; 7 bases line up with TRBD1. The CDR3 is made up of 12 amino acids. The J segment lost 5 bases and the V segment lost 6 bases, leaving 1 base of the junction unmatched. Looked up from germline, CDR1 is MNHEY and CDR2 is SMNVEV (reference sequence). DNA for the CDR3: TGTGCCAGCAGGACAGGGCACAATGAGCAGTTCTTC. This gives the protein CASRTGHNEQFF.

This clonotype was detected once. CDR3 nucleotides: TGCGCCAGCAGCCGGACAGGGACGGACGAGCAGTACTTC. It codes for CASSRTGTDEQYF. The chain couples TRBV5-1 to TRBJ2-7, with 8 nucleotides matching TRBD1. The ends lost 4 bases at V and 5 bases at J; junction bases unmatched: 5. This CDR3 region has 13 residues. Germline V lookup: CDR1 SGHRS, CDR2 YFSETQ.

This sequence joins TRBV3-1 and TRBJ2-1; TRBD1 might be the D (6 bases). V lost 0 bases and J lost 5, with 17 bases in between. The germline V gene has CDR1 LGHDT and CDR2 YNNKEL (reference sequence). This CDR3 is 17 amino acids long. The CDR3 loop reads CASSQDLGTSVDNEQFF. The CDR3 DNA is TGTGCCAGCAGCCAAGATCTGGGGACAAGTGTCGACAATGAGCAGTTCTTC.

This clonotype occurred a few times. The V gene is TRBV10-3, the J gene TRBJ1-6; D is undetermined. CDR1 and CDR2 from the germline V gene are ENHRY and SYGVKD. The CDR3 consists of 15 residues. V was cut by 4 bases and J by 5 bases, with 12 bases left in between. The CDR3: CAISATAGHNSPLHF. The CDR3 nucleotides read TGTGCCATCAGTGCAACAGCGGGCCATAATTCACCCCTCCACTTT.

This clonotype was recorded at least ten times. This rearrangement joins TRBV28 to TRBJ1-5; D is possibly TRBD1 (5 bases). CDR3 length: 14 residues. Trimming removed 3 bases at V and 7 bases at J, with 13 bases between. CDR1 is MDHEN and CDR2 is SYDVKM in the germline V gene. DNA for the CDR3: TGTGCCAGCAGTTTTGCAGGGTTTGGACAGCCCCAGCATTTT. This codes for CASSFAGFGQPQHF.

The V call is TRBV7-3, the J call TRBJ2-3; no definite D call. Per the germline V gene, CDR1 is SGHTA and CDR2 is FQGTGA. V was clipped by 1 base and J by 2 bases, with 7 bases between them. This CDR3 has 14 amino acids. The CDR3 is CASSLSLVTDTQYF. The CDR3 DNA reads as TGTGCCAGCAGCTTAAGTCTGGTCACAGATACGCAGTATTTT.

The chain's CDR3 is CASSEWTSGNEQYF. The CDR3 nucleotides read TGTGCCAGCAGTGAATGGACTAGCGGGAACGAGCAGTACTTC. The chain joins TRBV25-1 to TRBJ2-7, with 12 bases fitting TRBD2. The germline gives CDR1 MGHDK, CDR2 SYGVNS. This CDR3 contains 14 residues. Trimming cost V 1 base and J 5 bases; bases outside gene matches: 0.

The V and J genes are TRBV11-2 and TRBJ2-5, with a possible D match to TRBD2 (5 bases). CDR1 and CDR2 from the germline V gene are SGHAT and FQNNGV. The V end was cut by 5 bases, the J end by 3 bases, with 10 bases between. The CDR3 runs to 13 residues. This CDR3 is CASSPRGEETQYF. As DNA, the CDR3 is TGTGCCAGCAGCCCACGGGGAGAAGAGACCCAGTACTTC.

The table lists this clonotype with a few counts. J is TRBJ2-3 and V is TRBV20-1, with 8 positions matching TRBD1. Germline V gene data show CDR1 as DFQATT and CDR2 as SNEGSKA (reference sequence). The CDR3 length is 14 residues. The V and J ends lost 5 bases and 11 bases, in that order; junction bases with no gene match: 15. The CDR3: CSASDRGTSLKQYF. Written as DNA, the CDR3 is TGCAGTGCTTCCGACAGGGGAACCTCCTTAAAGCAGTATTTT.

This clonotype appeared many times. The genes are TRBV28 and TRBJ2-7, with TRBD2 matching over 8 bases. Looked up from germline, CDR1 is MDHEN and CDR2 is SYDVKM. This CDR3 region has 17 residues. The ends lost 5 bases at V and 2 bases at J; junction bases unmatched: 14. The CDR3 DNA reads TGTGCCAGCAGTCAACCCGGGACTAGACCGGGGACCTACGAGCAGTACTTC. This translates into CASSQPGTRPGTYEQYF.

This clonotype was seen ten or more times. The rearrangement uses TRBV28 and TRBJ2-5; D might be TRBD2 (5 bases). CDR3 size: 14 residues. Germline CDR1 MDHEN, CDR2 SYDVKM. With 5 bases removed from V and 0 bases from J, the gap between germline ends came to 10 bases. Here the CDR3 reads CASSARRYQETQYF. The CDR3 DNA reads TGTGCCAGCAGTGCCCGGAGGTACCAAGAGACCCAGTACTTC.

The table lists this clonotype with many counts. This chain connects TRBV3-1 to TRBJ1-2, with TRBD1 identical over 8 bases. Germline lookup yields CDR1 LGHDT and CDR2 YNNKEL (reference sequence). J gave up 3 bases and V 1 base, and 4 bases lay outside the gene matches. The CDR3 sequence is 15 residues long. The CDR3 nucleotides read TGTGCCAGCAGCCAAGGACAGGGGAGACACTATGGCTACACCTTC. Its translation: CASSQGQGRHYGYTF.

The chain carries TRBV20-1 and TRBJ1-5; 7 nucleotides agree with TRBD1. From germline, CDR1 is DFQATT and CDR2 SNEGSKA (reference sequence). The J segment lost 2 bases and the V segment lost 0 bases, leaving 4 bases of the junction unmatched. CDR3 length equals 15 residues. DNA for the CDR3: TGCAGTGCTAGAGATGACAGGGTGGGCAATCAGCCCCAGCATTTT. Amino acids: CSARDDRVGNQPQHF.

This clonotype was observed a handful of times. The chain links TRBV30 to TRBJ2-3, with D perhaps matching TRBD1 (5 bases). The CDR3 has 16 residues. V lost 1 base, J lost 4 bases, and 18 bases lay in between. Germline-derived CDR1 and CDR2 are GTSNPN and SVGIG (reference sequence). The CDR3 loop reads CAWSAPLAGLSDTQYF. The DNA of the CDR3 is TGTGCCTGGAGTGCCCCTCTGGCAGGGCTCTCAGATACGCAGTATTTT.

This clonotype turned up a few times. This rearrangement joins TRBV19 to TRBJ2-1; TRBD1 matches 8 bases. The germline V gene encodes CDR1 LNHDA and CDR2 SQIVND (reference sequence). This CDR3 has 16 amino acids. The V gene end was trimmed by 3 bases and the J gene end by 9 bases; junction bases not matched to a gene: 13. The CDR3 DNA is TGTGCCAGTAGTATGACAGGGGTATCCCCTAAAATTGAGCAGTTCTTC. Protein: CASSMTGVSPKIEQFF.

The rearrangement links TRBV6-1 to TRBJ1-1; the match to TRBD1 covers 7 bases. Germline CDR1 and CDR2: MNHNS and SASEGT. The CDR3 extends over 14 amino acids. Trimming at V came to 5 bases and at J to 6 bases, leaving 9 bases not matched to a gene. CDR3 nucleotides: TGTGCCAGCAGTCCCGGACAGGCCCCCCCTGAAGCTTTCTTT. Protein product: CASSPGQAPPEAFF.

This chain links TRBV12-3 or TRBV12-4 with TRBJ2-3; TRBD2 agrees at 8 bases. V was clipped by 5 bases and J by 2 bases; unmatched bases: 9. This CDR3 contains 16 residues. This CDR3 reads CASSPPAGVITDTQYF. The DNA for the CDR3 is TGTGCCAGCAGTCCCCCAGCGGGAGTAATCACAGATACGCAGTATTTT.

The rearrangement joins TRBV6-8 to TRBJ2-5, with TRBD2 matching 7 bases. The ends lost 0 bases at V and 7 bases at J; junction bases unmatched: 11. Germline values: CDR1 MNHGY, CDR2 SAAAGT. CDR3 length: 16 amino acids. This CDR3 reads CASSYSGGRLNGTQYF. For the CDR3, the DNA is TGTGCCAGCAGTTACTCGGGGGGGAGATTGAATGGGACCCAGTACTTC.

This clonotype showed up many times. This chain links TRBV28 with TRBJ2-7, with D possibly matching TRBD2 (5 bases). The CDR3 is 13 residues long. CDR1 is MDHEN and CDR2 is SYDVKM in the germline V gene. V was trimmed by 5 bases and J by 6 bases, leaving 14 bases between them. CDR3 sequence (DNA): TGTGCCAGCAGTCTCTCCGGGGAACCCGAGCAGTACTTC. Protein product: CASSLSGEPEQYF.

This clonotype has a count of ten or more. This chain links TRBV20-1 with TRBJ2-1, with 12 bases aligning to TRBD2. Trimming took 1 base from V and 4 from J; bases not matched to a gene: 2. The CDR3 extends over 15 amino acids. CDR1 and CDR2 (germline): DFQATT, SNEGSKA (reference sequence). CDR3 in amino acids: CSARVLAGGYNEQFF. The DNA of the CDR3 is TGCAGTGCTAGAGTCCTAGCGGGAGGGTACAATGAGCAGTTCTTC.

This clonotype has ten or more counts. The chain has TRBV7-2 and TRBJ2-7; TRBD2 aligns across 10 bases. Germline-derived CDR1 and CDR2 are SGHTA and FQGNSA. The trim removed 8 bases at V and 5 bases at J, leaving 9 bases unmatched. The CDR3 runs 14 residues. As DNA, the CDR3 is TGTGCCAGCTCGATAGCGGGAGGTAGACACGAGCAGTACTTC. It codes for CASSIAGGRHEQYF.

There are a few counts of this clonotype. The rearrangement uses TRBV7-9 and TRBJ2-2; possible D gene TRBD2, 5 bases. Germline CDR1 reads SEHNR; CDR2 reads FQNEAQ (reference sequence). The CDR3 is 15 residues long. V was pared by 1 base and J by 4 bases, with 10 bases between. The CDR3 spells CASSLGGRATGELFF. The CDR3 DNA reads TGTGCCAGCAGCTTAGGAGGGAGAGCCACCGGGGAGCTGTTTTTT.

This clonotype was picked up many times. Its ends do not fully match the called genes, so a read error is possible. The chain joins TRBV20-1 to TRBJ2-1; 11 positions agree with TRBD2. CDR3 length: 14 amino acids. Germline values: CDR1 DFQATT, CDR2 SNEGSKA (reference sequence). CDR3 nucleotides: TGCAATGCTAGGGGACTAGCGGACTACAATGAGCAGTTCTTC. It translates to CNARGLADYNEQFF.